This T cell receptor (beta chain) was sequenced in a study of blood T cell repertoires in COVID-19. Background on the study: Sites in the United States, Italy and Spain provided acute and convalescent COVID-19 samples. The analysed material was cDNA or gDNA that came from T cells, B-cell-depleted T cells, or PBMCs.

Study processing details: Amplifying reference gene primers gave estimates of nucleated cell counts. Only in-frame clones appear in the TCRdb table, and some are missing; sequencing was by immunoSEQ multiplex PCR. D and trimming were read from the DNA, whereas the V and J calls and clone size are those reported in that table. Found here are 65,000 to 90,000 clones, about 88% of them singletons; the top ten hold about 9.1%. The germline V gene encodes CDR1 WSHSY and CDR2 SAAADI. Trimming took 9 bases from V and 0 from J, leaving 12 bases between them. The CDR3 runs to 13 residues. The sample consisted of peripheral blood. The rearrangement links TRBV10-2 to TRBJ2-7; D is perhaps TRBD1 (6 bases). This clonotype originated in a man older than 75 with acute or convalescent COVID-19. The CDR3 nucleotides read TGCGCCAGTTCCCAGGGGATCTCCTACGAGCAGTACTTC. This gives the protein CASSQGISYEQYF.